The rows below give T cell receptor beta chains drawn from one sample of a study of monozygotic twins with inflammatory bowel disease. TCRdb reprocessed the 5' RACE reads; each CDR3 protein has one entry and no DNA is given. The sample yields about 450,000 distinct CDR3 sequences, of which the top ten take up approximately 2.4%. What was sequenced was blood. Receptors were obtained from a human donor with ulcerative colitis or Crohn's disease, or a healthy co-twin of an affected twin (not recorded which). CDR3s include the opening cysteine and the closing phenylalanine or tryptophan.

>TRBV27|TRBJ2-7|14
CASSPRGDSYEQYF
>TRBV10-3|TRBJ2-1|19
CAISESKTSGRGAYNEQFF
>TRBV5-1|TRBJ2-1|15
CASTAGGLVGNEQFF
>TRBV28|TRBJ2-7|14
CASSLGGIAYEQYF
>TRBV7-9|TRBJ2-1|12
CASSSVELEQFF
>TRBV4-2|TRBJ1-1|15
CASSPSLHLNTEAFF
>TRBV30|TRBJ2-2|13
CAWRQGNTGELFF
>TRBV9|TRBJ2-2|14
CASSGTSLTGELFF
>TRBV12-3/TRBV12-4|TRBJ2-1|15
CASSPINRGGGEQFF
>TRBV2|TRBJ1-3|13
CATSLRDRNTIYF
>TRBV6-2/TRBV6-3|TRBJ1-5|13
CASRASVYQPQHF
>TRBV6-1|TRBJ2-7|15
CASSPRDSPREKQYF
>TRBV18|TRBJ1-5|13
CASSPFENQPQHF
>TRBV5-4|TRBJ1-1|14
CASSFRQGNTEAFF
>TRBV5-1|TRBJ2-7|15
CASSSRTSGALEQYF
>TRBV12-3/TRBV12-4|TRBJ1-1|16
CASSLGVRQGTTEAFF
>TRBV5-5|TRBJ2-5|14
CASRPGQVGETQYF
>TRBV6-1|TRBJ2-1|15
CASSAQGSSYNEQFF
>TRBV5-4|TRBJ1-2|12
CASSNTNYGYTF
>TRBV7-6|TRBJ2-1|13
CAKRDRLYNEQFF
>TRBV5-1|TRBJ2-3|13
CASSLVLGGEQYF
>TRBV24-1|TRBJ2-2|13
CATSDHQDGELFF
>TRBV19|TRBJ2-7|13
CASSIGVYYEQYF
>TRBV7-2|TRBJ2-4|15
CASSPLSLVKNIQYF
>TRBV18|TRBJ1-4|15
CASSRRQGHNEKLFF
>TRBV7-2|TRBJ2-7|13
CASSFGTVYEQYF
>TRBV28|TRBJ2-6|19
CASSFRTSGRAPGANVLTF
>TRBV7-9|TRBJ2-2|14
CASSTDRATGELFF
>TRBV9|TRBJ2-3|18
CASSVETSGGARTDTQYF
>TRBV6-2/TRBV6-3|TRBJ1-1|16
CASSYGENGMNTEAFF
>TRBV7-2|TRBJ2-1|15
CASSSVGGLDNEQFF
>TRBV18|TRBJ2-5|15
CASSPRGVGQETQYF
>TRBV7-2|TRBJ2-2|15
CASSFFSENTGELFF